This T cell receptor beta chain was identified during a study of blood T cell repertoires in COVID-19. Here immunoSEQ multiplex PCR was the method, and the copy in TCRdb shows in-frame clones only, minus some. The data contain more than 300,000 clones, roughly 92% of them singletons. Individuals aged about 18 to 89 years were recruited from approximately 22 US areas. The V segment lost 4 bases and the J segment 0 bases; nucleotides outside the gene matches: 7. CDR3 length: 17 residues. Looked up from germline, CDR1 is SGHRS and CDR2 is YFSETQ. This clonotype was obtained from a woman between 40 and 50 years old who had been exposed to COVID-19. The sample comprised PBMCs or T cells enriched from blood (not recorded which). J is TRBJ2-3 and V is TRBV5-1; 11 bases fit TRBD2. The CDR3 sequence: CASSLKTSGDSTDTQYF. The CDR3 coding sequence is TGCGCCAGCAGCCTAAAGACTAGCGGGGACAGCACAGATACGCAGTATTTT.